This TCR beta chain came from a study of cytomegalovirus exposure and HLA in healthy donors. In the study overall: Early release data held 85 million to 95 million unique TCRs from HLA-typed donors.

Germline V gene sequence: CDR1 LNHDA, CDR2 SQIVND (reference sequence). The V and J ends lost 5 bases and 3 bases, in that order; junction bases with no gene match: 28. The CDR3 has 21 amino acids. The study ran its PCR with 60 Vbeta and 13 Jbeta primers. Assay used: immunoSEQ multiplex PCR; TCRdb lists only in-frame clones, some missing. The table for this sample gives about 120,000 clones. Study-level points and caveats: 150 to 200 TCR beta chains were listed as cytomegalovirus-associated.

A remark on this clone: Its antigen is undetermined.

The TCR was taken from a man aged 40-49 years in good health and CMV-seropositive. Sequencing was done on a sample of PBMCs. The chain uses TRBV19 and TRBJ2-7, with 7 bases aligning to TRBD2. The CDR3 coding sequence is TGTGCCAGTAGTCCCAGAGGGGCTACTCCCGGGAGGTTGGTTCTGGGCTACGAGCAGTACTTC. It is translated as CASSPRGATPGRLVLGYEQYF.